This T cell receptor beta chain was sequenced for a study of shared clonotypes between healthy human individuals. Sorted-subset replicate PCRs used about 200 ng DNA, approximately 33,000 T cell genomes. Method: immunoSEQ multiplex PCR; TCRdb's copy keeps in-frame clones and lacks some. This sample has 730,000 or so clones, with 72% found just once. About this clone: Antigen: not known.

The study's findings and limits: On the whole, naive subsets had larger estimated richness than memory subsets had. An effect of sequencing depth on clonotype sharing among donors was expected.

Trimming cost V 7 bases and J 5 bases, with 20 bases left between them. CDR3 length: 16 amino acids. CDR1 is LNHDA and CDR2 is SQIVND in the germline V gene (reference sequence). The specimen sequenced was memory CD4+ T cells sorted from blood. Stated subset: CD45RA-negative fraction. The sequence came from a young woman in good health. The chain links TRBV19 to TRBJ2-2; D unclear. In DNA form, the CDR3 reads TGTGCCAGTACTCCCCCGGGTTGGGGTCGGACCGGGGAGCTGTTTTTT. Amino acids: CASTPPGWGRTGELFF.